One T cell receptor beta chain is described in this entry. Its target is not known. Next came a second PCR, run for 7 to 11 cycles, which used a sample-barcoded 5' primer along with a J-beta primer mix. TCRdb redid the calling of the 5' RACE reads with MiXCR, one entry per CDR3 protein. The sample shows roughly 2 million distinct CDR3 sequences, about 50% of them seen only once. The data are from a study of blood T cells in healthy people across ages. The CDR3 runs 16 residues. Per the germline V gene, CDR1 is SGHTA and CDR2 is FQGNSA. The V and J ends lost 6 bases and 5 bases respectively, with 20 bases between them. Study-level points and caveats: Among long-lived donors, naive CD4+ cells were more numerous and diversity higher than in aged donors.

This sequence joins TRBV7-2 and TRBJ2-1; D is perhaps TRBD2 (5 bases). The specimen sequenced was blood. The sequence came from a woman in her 40s in good health. The CDR3: CASRLKLGSFNNEQFF. CDR3 coding DNA: TGTGCCAGCAGGTTAAAACTAGGTTCCTTTAACAATGAGCAGTTCTTC.